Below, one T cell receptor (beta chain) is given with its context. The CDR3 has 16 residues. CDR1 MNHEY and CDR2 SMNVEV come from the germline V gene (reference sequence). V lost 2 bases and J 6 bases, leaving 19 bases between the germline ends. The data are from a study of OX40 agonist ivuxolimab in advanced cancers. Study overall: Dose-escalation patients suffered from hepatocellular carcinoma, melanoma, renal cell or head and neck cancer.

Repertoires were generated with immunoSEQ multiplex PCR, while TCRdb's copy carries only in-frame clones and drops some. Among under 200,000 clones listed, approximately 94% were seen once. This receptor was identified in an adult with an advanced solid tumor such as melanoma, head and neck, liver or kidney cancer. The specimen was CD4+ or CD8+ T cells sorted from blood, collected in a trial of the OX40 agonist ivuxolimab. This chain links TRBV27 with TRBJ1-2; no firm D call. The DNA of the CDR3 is TGTGCCAGCAGTTTAATTCGACCGGGTGGGAGTGATGGCTACACCTTC. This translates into CASSLIRPGGSDGYTF.